The rows below give T cell receptor beta chains drawn from one sample of a study of identical twins. TCRdb used MiXCR to reprocess the 5' RACE reads, holding one entry per CDR3 protein. The data hold around 340,000 distinct CDR3 sequences, with 8.5% to 10% observed a single time. Sequencing input: naive T cells sorted from blood. These receptors were obtained from a woman aged 50 to 60 in good health. The CDR3 runs from the conserved cysteine through the conserved F or W. The order of the fields is D gene, V gene, J gene, clone size, CDR3 DNA, CDR3 protein. D genes are given only for firm matches. Rows may omit the clone size; those that give it use once, few, many or a size class.

D gene: TRBD1; V gene: TRBV28; J gene: TRBJ2-2; clone size: few; CDR3 DNA: TGTGCGACCGGGACAGGGGGACCCGGGGAGCTGTTTTTT; CDR3 protein: CATGTGGPGELFF
D gene: NA; V gene: TRBV12-3/TRBV12-4; J gene: TRBJ1-1; clone size: many; CDR3 DNA: TGTGCCAGCAAAACCGGGGTGGGGGTTTACGACACTGAAGCTTTCTTT; CDR3 protein: CASKTGVGVYDTEAFF
D gene: NA; V gene: TRBV29-1; J gene: TRBJ2-1; clone size: many; CDR3 DNA: TGCAGCGTTGAAGATCAAGGGCAAGAGCAGTTCTTC; CDR3 protein: CSVEDQGQEQFF
D gene: TRBD1; V gene: TRBV29-1; J gene: TRBJ2-2; clone size: many; CDR3 DNA: TGCAGCGTGAGACAGGGAGACACCGGGGAGCTGTTTTTT; CDR3 protein: CSVRQGDTGELFF
D gene: NA; V gene: TRBV5-6; J gene: TRBJ1-5; clone size: NA; CDR3 DNA: TGTGCCAGCAGTCCGGGGGGGTTTAGCAATCAGCCCCAGCATTTT; CDR3 protein: CASSPGGFSNQPQHF
D gene: NA; V gene: TRBV28; J gene: TRBJ2-3; clone size: many; CDR3 DNA: TGTGCCAGCAGTTTGGGGGACATCTTCACAGATACGCAGTATTTT; CDR3 protein: CASSLGDIFTDTQYF
D gene: NA; V gene: TRBV5-1; J gene: TRBJ2-2; clone size: NA; CDR3 DNA: TGCGCCAGAAGAAGAGTTTCGAGCACCGGGGAGCTGTTTTTT; CDR3 protein: CARRRVSSTGELFF
D gene: NA; V gene: TRBV5-1; J gene: TRBJ2-5; clone size: NA; CDR3 DNA: TGCGCCAGCAGCTTGTATGGGGCCTCCACAACCCCATCACAAGAGACCCAGTACTTC; CDR3 protein: CASSLYGASTTPSQETQYF
D gene: NA; V gene: TRBV9; J gene: TRBJ2-1; clone size: NA; CDR3 DNA: TGTGCCAGCAGCGTTTCTATCCTTAATGAGCAGTTCTTC; CDR3 protein: CASSVSILNEQFF
D gene: NA; V gene: TRBV20-1; J gene: TRBJ2-5; clone size: many; CDR3 DNA: TGCAGTGCTAGAGATATCGAAATAGCCCTAGAGACCCAGTACTTC; CDR3 protein: CSARDIEIALETQYF
D gene: NA; V gene: TRBV13; J gene: TRBJ2-3; clone size: NA; CDR3 DNA: TGTGCCAGCAGAAACCCTGTATTAGGAGATACGCAGTATTTT; CDR3 protein: CASRNPVLGDTQYF
D gene: NA; V gene: TRBV12-3/TRBV12-4; J gene: TRBJ1-1; clone size: many; CDR3 DNA: TGTGCCAGCAGCCCCTCGGGCGCCTACACTGAAGCTTTCTTT; CDR3 protein: CASSPSGAYTEAFF